This record covers a single TCR beta chain. In the same sample, other DNA sequences code for this CDR3. Clones were read by immunoSEQ multiplex PCR, and TCRdb kept only the in-frame ones, dropping some. This sample has 55,000 to 65,000 clones, with approximately 85% found just once. The data are from a study of T cell responses to AZD1222 COVID-19 vaccine. Turning to the study itself: Some second doses came at about 4 weeks and others at about 12 weeks; these were pooled.

The CDR3 sequence is 11 residues long. Deletions cut 1 base from V and 7 bases from J, with 4 bases between. Germline values: CDR1 MDHEN, CDR2 SYDVKM. Specimen: peripheral blood, collected on day 0 of AZD1222 vaccination. This TCR was recovered from an adult in good health. V gene TRBV28 combines with J gene TRBJ1-2, with D hard to call. For the CDR3, the DNA is TGTGCCAGCAGTTTATATGGTGGCTACACCTTC. Translation: CASSLYGGYTF.